Presented here are 9 T cell receptor beta chains from one specimen sequenced in a study of blood T cell repertoires in COVID-19. Data came from immunoSEQ multiplex PCR; TCRdb stores just in-frame clones and leaves some out. Of some 200,000 clones in the sample, almost 80% were seen once. The sample taken for sequencing was peripheral blood. These TCRs come from a woman in her 70s with acute or convalescent COVID-19.

V and J are TRBV5-6 and TRBJ1-2, with D perhaps matching TRBD1 (5 bases). Germline values: CDR1 SGHDT, CDR2 YYEEEE. The CDR3 loop spans 13 amino acids. Between the trimmed V and J ends, which lost 2 bases and 8 bases, there was a span of 13 bases. CDR3 protein: CASSFQGSIGYTF. In DNA form, the CDR3 reads TGTGCCAGCAGCTTTCAGGGTTCGATCGGCTACACCTTC.

This clone was counted a single time. This chain joins TRBV14 and TRBJ1-6; D is perhaps TRBD1 (5 bases). This CDR3 spans 15 amino acids. The germline V gene has CDR1 SGHDN and CDR2 FVKESK. V dropped 0 bases and J dropped 12 bases, with 15 bases sitting between them. CDR3 amino acids: CASSQDRVSPGPLHF. Written as DNA, the CDR3 is TGTGCCAGCAGCCAAGACAGGGTCTCTCCAGGACCCCTCCACTTT.

CDR3 nucleotides: TGTGCCAGCAGCATCCGGACTAGCGCGACTAGCACAGATACGCAGTATTTT. It codes for CASSIRTSATSTDTQYF. The genes are TRBV9 and TRBJ2-3; 9 bases fit TRBD2. CDR1 and CDR2 (germline): SGDLS, YYNGEE. The trim removed 4 bases at V and 0 bases at J, leaving 9 bases unmatched. This CDR3 has 17 residues.

This rearrangement joins TRBV19 to TRBJ2-5, with D unclear. V was clipped by 3 bases and J by 1 base, with 9 bases between them. This CDR3 region has 14 residues. CDR1 LNHDA and CDR2 SQIVND come from the germline V gene (reference sequence). CDR3 residues: CASSMADFQETQYF. CDR3 nucleotides: TGTGCCAGTAGTATGGCGGATTTCCAAGAGACCCAGTACTTC.

The chain joins TRBV6-6 to TRBJ2-3; 8 nucleotides align to TRBD2. V gave up 6 bases and J gave up 2 bases; unmatched junction bases: 4. The CDR3 has 14 residues. Germline CDR1 and CDR2: MNHNY and SVGAGI (reference sequence). CDR3 coding DNA: TGTGCCAGCAGATTTAGCGGGGTCACAGATACGCAGTATTTT. As protein: CASRFSGVTDTQYF.

The chain uses TRBV3-1 (or the pseudogene TRBV3-2) and TRBJ2-3; 7 bases line up with TRBD2. With 3 bases clipped from V and 2 bases from J, the junction kept 5 bases outside the gene matches. The CDR3 contains 15 residues. Germline loops: CDR1 LGHDT, CDR2 YNNKEL (reference sequence). CDR3 DNA: TGTGCCAGCAGCCATACTAGCGACAACACAGATACGCAGTATTTT. Amino acid sequence: CASSHTSDNTDTQYF.

This chain uses TRBV11-1 with TRBJ1-1, with TRBD1 identical over 10 bases. Germline CDR1 and CDR2: SGHAT and FQDESV (reference sequence). J was trimmed by 6 bases and V by 5 bases; bases with no gene match: 6. The CDR3 is 14 amino acids. CDR3 region: CASSRQGAQSEAFF. CDR3 bases: TGTGCCAGCAGCCGACAGGGGGCGCAGTCTGAAGCTTTCTTT.

The gene calls are TRBV5-6 and TRBJ2-2; 8 bases are a match to TRBD2. CDR1 is SGHDT and CDR2 is YYEEEE in the germline V gene. This CDR3 contains 16 residues. J was trimmed by 7 bases and V by 3 bases; bases with no gene match: 11. CDR3 DNA sequence: TGTGCCAGCAGCTCCCTGCTAGCGGCGGGGGGCGGGGAGCTGTTTTTT. Translating it yields CASSSLLAAGGGELFF.

V usage is TRBV20-1 and J usage is TRBJ2-1; no reliable D call. The CDR3 runs to 10 residues. Germline V lookup: CDR1 DFQATT, CDR2 SNEGSKA (reference sequence). V was trimmed by 5 bases and J by 11 bases, leaving 10 bases between them. This CDR3 is CSAEEDKQFF. The CDR3 DNA follows: TGCAGTGCTGAGGAAGATAAGCAGTTCTTC.